Presented here are 8 T cell receptor beta chains from one specimen sequenced in a study of CD4+ T cells in melanoma. Assay: immunoSEQ multiplex PCR; the TCRdb copy retains only in-frame clones and omits some. This sample has about 14,000 clones, with about 74% found just once. The sequenced sample was cells from a culture (not recorded whether cultured in vitro). Receptor source: a human donor with melanoma.

V usage is TRBV5-1 and J usage is TRBJ1-6, with D possibly TRBD1 on 5 matching bases. The V and J ends lost 4 bases and 6 bases respectively, with 14 bases between them. In germline, CDR1 is SGHRS, CDR2 YFSETQ. The CDR3 is 15 amino acids. The CDR3 coding sequence is TGCGCCAGCAGCCTTCAGGGAGGCCCTAATTCACCCCTCCACTTT. This translates into CASSLQGGPNSPLHF.

The V and J genes are TRBV19 and TRBJ1-5; maybe TRBD1 (5 bases). This CDR3 spans 16 amino acids. The V and J ends lost 3 bases and 4 bases respectively, with 16 bases between them. The germline CDR1 and CDR2 sequences are LNHDA and SQIVND (reference sequence). The DNA for the CDR3 is TGTGCCAGTAGTATCAGATCCGGGACGTCGAATCAGCCCCAGCATTTT. The encoded protein is CASSIRSGTSNQPQHF.

V is TRBV11-3 and J is TRBJ1-1; D is unresolved. Germline CDR1 SGHNT, CDR2 YENEEA. The CDR3 is 13 residues long. Trimming left V 1 base short and J 4 bases short, with 7 bases between. CDR3 nucleotides: TGTGCCAGCAGCTTAGGGAGGTCCACTGAAGCTTTCTTT. As protein: CASSLGRSTEAFF.

CDR3 nucleotides: TGTGCCTCCCGGGAAACTGGGGCCAACGTCCTGACTTTC. Translating it yields CASRETGANVLTF. V and J are TRBV2 and TRBJ2-6; D may be TRBD2 (5 bases). Trimming stripped 11 bases from V and 2 bases from J, with 10 bases between. In germline, CDR1 is SNHLY, CDR2 FYNNEI. There are 13 residues in the CDR3.

This clone was found a few times. V is TRBV7-8 and J is TRBJ1-5, with D perhaps TRBD1 (6 bases). This CDR3 contains 16 residues. V shed 5 bases and J shed 7 bases, with 21 bases lying between them. Germline V gene lookup returns CDR1 SGHVS and CDR2 FQNEAQ. DNA of the CDR3: TGTGCCAGCAGCGCGGATACAGGGAGAAAAGGCCAGCCCCAGCATTTT. It codes for CASSADTGRKGQPQHF.

The genes are TRBV11-2 and TRBJ2-1, with TRBD2 identical over 12 bases. Germline values: CDR1 SGHAT, CDR2 FQNNGV. The CDR3 sequence is 16 residues long. Trimming at V came to 2 bases and at J to 6 bases, leaving 5 bases not matched to a gene. CDR3 bases: TGTGCCAGCAGCTTACGGACTAGCGGGGCTGGCAATGAGCAGTTCTTC. This codes for CASSLRTSGAGNEQFF.

The count of this clone is one. The chain links TRBV6-4 to TRBJ1-1; 9 nucleotides align to TRBD1. CDR3 length: 14 amino acids. CDR1 is MRHNA and CDR2 is SNTAGT in the germline V gene. J was trimmed by 0 bases and V by 10 bases; bases with no gene match: 6. The CDR3 DNA is TGTGCCACAGAAGACAGGGGGATGAACACTGAAGCTTTCTTT. It specifies CATEDRGMNTEAFF.

This clone was found a few times. The chain employs TRBV5-3 and TRBJ1-1; D might be TRBD1 (6 bases). TRBV5-3 is filed as an ORF, its function uncertain. This CDR3 region has 15 residues. The V gene lost 8 bases and the J gene lost 1 base, with 18 bases spanning the gap. The CDR3: CASSQGGGWNTEAFF. The CDR3, as DNA: TGTGCCAGCAGCCAAGGGGGGGGATGGAACACTGAAGCTTTCTTT.